This passage covers 31 T cell receptor beta chains from one sample sequenced in a study of OX40 agonist ivuxolimab in advanced cancers. Sequencing was performed with immunoSEQ multiplex PCR; in TCRdb, only in-frame clones are kept and a portion is missing. The sample consists of approximately 130,000 clones, more than 85% of them appearing once. This specimen consisted of CD4+ or CD8+ T cells sorted from blood, obtained in a trial of the OX40 agonist ivuxolimab. These receptors all stem from an adult with an advanced solid tumor such as melanoma, head and neck, liver or kidney cancer.

The V and J genes are TRBV18 and TRBJ2-5; 9 bases line up with TRBD2. The CDR3 totals 16 residues. Germline V lookup: CDR1 KGHSH, CDR2 LQKENI. With V trimmed by 1 base and J by 2 bases, 5 bases remained unmatched. The CDR3, as DNA: TGTGCCAGCTCACCACTTGCTCTAGCGGGACAAGAGACCCAGTACTTC. As protein: CASSPLALAGQETQYF.

This clone appeared once. The rearrangement uses TRBV6-5 and TRBJ1-5; 7 bases agree with TRBD1. The V gene's germline CDR1 is MNHEY and CDR2 SVGAGI. V was clipped by 5 bases and J by 3 bases; unmatched bases: 4. This CDR3 region has 14 residues. The CDR3 protein is CASSVDRVNQPQHF. Written as DNA, the CDR3 is TGTGCCAGCAGTGTAGACAGGGTCAATCAGCCCCAGCATTTT.

The CDR3 is CASSLEGTLDTQYF. The CDR3 coding sequence is TGTGCCAGCAGCTTAGAGGGCACTCTCGATACGCAGTATTTT. The rearrangement uses TRBV7-2 and TRBJ2-3; D gene unclear. The CDR3 consists of 14 residues. CDR1 and CDR2 (germline): SGHTA, FQGNSA. V lost 1 base to trimming and J lost 6 bases, with 11 bases between them. Using reference TRBV7-2 and TRBJ2-3 for the parts outside the CDR3, the full variable domain is GAGVSQSPSNKVTEKGKDVELRCDPISGHTALYWYRQSLGQGLEFLIYFQGNSAPDKSGLPSDRFSAERTGGSVSTLTIQRTQQEDSAVYLCASSLEGTLDTQYFGPGTRLTVL.

The chain links TRBV25-1 to TRBJ1-1; 9 bases map to TRBD1. V lost 4 bases to trimming and J lost 5 bases; unmatched junction nucleotides: 11. Germline assignment: CDR1 MGHDK and CDR2 SYGVNS. This CDR3 comprises 16 residues. The DNA for the CDR3 is TGTGCCAGCAGTGGGGGTACAGGGGGCGCGGTTACTGAAGCTTTCTTT. Amino acid sequence: CASSGGTGGAVTEAFF.

V and J are TRBV28 and TRBJ2-7; the match to TRBD1 covers 9 bases. Germline values: CDR1 MDHEN, CDR2 SYDVKM. This CDR3 has 14 residues. The V and J ends lost 8 bases and 3 bases, in that order; junction bases with no gene match: 8. CDR3 in DNA: TGTGCCAGCGGGACCGGGACAGGGAACTACGAGCAGTACTTC. Translated, it gives CASGTGTGNYEQYF. Complete variable domain (other parts from reference TRBV28 and TRBJ2-7): DVKVTQSSRYLVKRTGEKVFLECVQDMDHENMFWYRQDPGLGLRLIYFSYDVKMKEKGDIPEGYSVSREKKERFSLILESASTNQTSMYLCASGTGTGNYEQYFGPGTRLTVT.

For the CDR3, the DNA is TGTGCCAGCAGCAGGAGGACAGTCTACAATGAGCAGTTCTTC. Protein product: CASSRRTVYNEQFF. The chain employs TRBV13 and TRBJ2-1; a possible D gene is TRBD1 (6 bases). Germline assignment: CDR1 PRHDT and CDR2 FYEKMQ (reference sequence). The CDR3 loop spans 14 amino acids. The ends were cut back, 5 bases at V and 3 bases at J, with 11 bases in the middle.

The chain links TRBV7-2 to TRBJ2-2; D perhaps matches TRBD1 (6 bases). The germline V gene encodes CDR1 SGHTA and CDR2 FQGNSA. Trimming left V 3 bases short and J 0 bases short, with 8 bases between. This CDR3 is 15 amino acids long. The CDR3 here is CASSLGATNTGELFF. The CDR3 coding sequence is TGTGCCAGCAGCTTGGGGGCAACGAACACCGGGGAGCTGTTTTTT.

This chain uses TRBV27 with TRBJ2-7; D may match TRBD1 or TRBD2 (5 bases each). Germline CDR1 and CDR2: MNHEY and SMNVEV (reference sequence). The CDR3 has 15 residues. Trimming took 5 bases from V and 0 from J, leaving 14 bases between them. The CDR3 reads CASSARGRSSYEQYF. CDR3 nucleotides: TGTGCCAGCAGTGCCCGGGGCAGAAGCTCCTACGAGCAGTACTTC.

The CDR3 here is CASSRQGLVNTEAFF. The DNA for the CDR3 is TGTGCCAGCAGCCGACAGGGGCTGGTGAACACTGAAGCTTTCTTT. The chain joins TRBV14 to TRBJ1-1; TRBD1 matches at 8 bases. Germline values: CDR1 SGHDN, CDR2 FVKESK. Trimming cost V 4 bases and J 0 bases; bases outside gene matches: 4. The CDR3 contains 15 residues.

The chain couples TRBV6-5 to TRBJ1-5; D is uncertain. The CDR3 totals 12 residues. Germline CDR1 is MNHEY and CDR2 is SVGAGI. Trimming shortened V by 8 bases and J by 2 bases, and 7 bases separated the two germline ends. In DNA, the CDR3 is TGTGCCAGCCGCGCAGGCAATCAGCCCCAGCATTTT. Protein product: CASRAGNQPQHF.

V is TRBV6-1 and J is TRBJ2-7; TRBD1 aligns across 7 bases. The CDR3 length is 14 residues. V trimming: 3 bases; J trimming: 4 bases; junction bases outside the gene matches: 6. Germline CDR1 and CDR2: MNHNS and SASEGT. Written as DNA, the CDR3 is TGTGCCAGCAGTGAGGTGACAGGGAATTACGAGCAGTACTTC. Translating gives CASSEVTGNYEQYF.

V gene TRBV7-3 combines with J gene TRBJ2-2; the D gene is possibly TRBD2 (6 bases). CDR1 and CDR2 from the germline V gene are SGHTA and FQGTGA. Trimming left V 4 bases short and J 6 bases short, with 9 bases between. This CDR3 is 13 amino acids long. The CDR3 sequence is CASSSGGPGELFF. The CDR3 nucleotides read TGTGCCAGCAGCTCCGGGGGTCCCGGGGAGCTGTTTTTT.

The chain uses TRBV5-8 and TRBJ2-1; D is unclear. Germline CDR1 reads SGHTS; CDR2 reads YDEGEE. The CDR3 has 16 amino acids. V was shortened by 4 bases and J by 0 bases, with 14 bases between the two germline ends. The CDR3 DNA follows: TGTGCCAGCAGCATCCCGACGGCGAGCTCCTACAATGAGCAGTTCTTC. The encoded protein is CASSIPTASSYNEQFF.

The J gene is TRBJ1-1, the V gene TRBV9; no clear D. Trimming removed 6 bases from V and 1 base from J, with 13 bases in between. The CDR3 is made up of 14 amino acids. The germline V gene has CDR1 SGDLS and CDR2 YYNGEE. The CDR3 here is CASTRLTSNTEAFF. The CDR3 DNA reads TGTGCCAGCACCCGCCTGACATCGAACACTGAAGCTTTCTTT. The full variable domain, with the rest looked up from reference TRBV9 and TRBJ1-1, is DSGVTQTPKHLITATGQRVTLRCSPRSGDLSVYWYQQSLDQGLQFLIQYYNGEERAKGNILERFSAQQFPDLHSELNLSSLELGDSALYFCASTRLTSNTEAFFGQGTRLTVV.

The chain joins TRBV6-1 to TRBJ2-2; 10 bases align to TRBD1. Germline trimming cut 5 bases from V and 9 bases from J; bases unmatched to any gene: 3. Germline V gives CDR1 MNHNS, CDR2 SASEGT. There are 13 residues in the CDR3. CDR3 DNA sequence: TGTGCCAGCAGTTGGGACAGGGGACGGGAGCTGTTTTTT. It specifies CASSWDRGRELFF.

The chain carries TRBV5-1 and TRBJ1-5, with TRBD1 matching over 7 bases. Germline values: CDR1 SGHRS, CDR2 YFSETQ. J was trimmed by 2 bases and V by 5 bases; bases with no gene match: 4. This CDR3 is built from 14 residues. The chain's CDR3 is CASSYTGGNQPQHF. The CDR3 DNA reads TGCGCCAGCAGTTATACAGGGGGCAATCAGCCCCAGCATTTT.

The chain combines TRBV28 with TRBJ1-1; TRBD1 matches at 8 bases. The germline V gene has CDR1 MDHEN and CDR2 SYDVKM. The CDR3 is 16 amino acids. The trim removed 4 bases at V and 2 bases at J, leaving 9 bases unmatched. The CDR3 protein is CASSSFHRGGNTEAFF. The CDR3 nucleotides are TGTGCCAGCAGTTCATTTCACAGGGGGGGTAACACTGAAGCTTTCTTT.

The CDR3 DNA is TGTGCCAGCAGCCCCCTTTATAAACAGACTAACTATGGCTACACCTTC. Protein: CASSPLYKQTNYGYTF. V usage is TRBV11-2 and J usage is TRBJ1-2, with no clear D. CDR3 length equals 16 residues. The germline V gene has CDR1 SGHAT and CDR2 FQNNGV. The ends were cut back, 5 bases at V and 0 bases at J, with 16 bases in the middle.

The V gene is TRBV10-2, the J gene TRBJ2-2; tentative D call: TRBD1 (5 bases). V shed 2 bases and J shed 7 bases, with 5 bases lying between them. This CDR3 comprises 12 residues. Germline V gene sequence: CDR1 WSHSY, CDR2 SAAADI. CDR3 amino acids: CASSEQGGELFF. The CDR3 DNA reads as TGCGCCAGCAGTGAGCAGGGCGGGGAGCTGTTTTTT.

This clone appeared a single time. This rearrangement joins TRBV18 to TRBJ2-1; 9 bases match TRBD2. V dropped 6 bases and J dropped 7; count of bases not matched to a gene: 10. Germline assignment: CDR1 KGHSH and CDR2 LQKENI. This CDR3 has 15 amino acids. The CDR3, as DNA: TGTGCCAGCTCCCCTGGGACTAGCCCTTTGAATGAGCAGTTCTTC. Translated: CASSPGTSPLNEQFF.

The J gene is TRBJ1-1, the V gene TRBV18; a possible D gene is TRBD1 (6 bases). Trimming left V 0 bases short and J 11 bases short, with 13 bases between. Germline CDR1 and CDR2: KGHSH and LQKENI. The CDR3 covers 13 residues. CDR3 bases: TGTGCCAGCTCACCACCCGCAGGGGACGAGGCTTTCTTT. The encoded protein is CASSPPAGDEAFF. The variable domain in full, with the rest retrieved from reference TRBV18 and TRBJ1-1, is NAGVMQNPRHLVRRRGQEARLRCSPMKGHSHVYWYRQLPEEGLKFMVYLQKENIIDESGMPKERFSAEFPKEGPSILRIQQVVRGDSAAYFCASSPPAGDEAFFGQGTRLTVV.

The gene calls are TRBV7-2 and TRBJ2-2; D gene unclear. CDR3 length equals 15 residues. The germline V gene encodes CDR1 SGHTA and CDR2 FQGNSA. V lost 1 base to trimming and J lost 7 bases, with 13 bases between them. CDR3 DNA sequence: TGTGCCAGCAGCTTAGATTCCGGTTCTGTCGGGGAGCTGTTTTTT. Translating gives CASSLDSGSVGELFF.

V usage is TRBV2 and J usage is TRBJ1-1, with D hard to call. Germline CDR1 reads SNHLY; CDR2 reads FYNNEI. Trimming removed 3 bases at V and 5 bases at J, with 10 bases between. CDR3 length equals 13 residues. The CDR3: CASSDRARTEAFF. CDR3 DNA sequence: TGTGCCAGCAGTGATAGGGCGAGAACTGAAGCTTTCTTT. The whole variable domain, filled in from reference TRBV2 and TRBJ1-1, reads EPEVTQTPSHQVTQMGQEVILRCVPISNHLYFYWYRQILGQKVEFLVSFYNNEISEKSEIFDDQFSVERPDGSNFTLKIRSTKLEDSAMYFCASSDRARTEAFFGQGTRLTVV.

The chain combines TRBV5-1 with TRBJ2-7; the D gene is possibly TRBD1 (6 bases). This CDR3 contains 13 residues. In germline, CDR1 is SGHRS, CDR2 YFSETQ. V was clipped by 1 base and J by 6 bases, with 11 bases between them. The CDR3 loop reads CASSLQGPREQYF. CDR3 bases: TGCGCCAGCAGCTTGCAGGGGCCTCGCGAGCAGTACTTC. Together with reference TRBV5-1 and TRBJ2-7, the CDR3 gives the full variable domain: KAGVTQTPRYLIKTRGQQVTLSCSPISGHRSVSWYQQTPGQGLQFLFEYFSETQRNKGNFPGRFSGRQFSNSRSEMNVSTLELGDSALYLCASSLQGPREQYFGPGTRLTVT.

The J gene is TRBJ2-2, the V gene TRBV19; 11 positions match TRBD1. Germline lookup yields CDR1 LNHDA and CDR2 SQIVND (reference sequence). V trimming: 7 bases; J trimming: 13 bases; junction bases outside the gene matches: 11. CDR3 size: 14 residues. DNA of the CDR3: TGTGCCAGTAACACGGACAGGGGGCTTCATTGGCTGTTTTTT. As protein: CASNTDRGLHWLFF.

The chain has TRBV11-2 and TRBJ2-1; D gene unclear. CDR3 length: 15 amino acids. The germline V and J ends were trimmed by 1 base and 4 bases, with 11 bases remaining between them. Germline CDR1 reads SGHAT; CDR2 reads FQNNGV. DNA for the CDR3: TGTGCCAGCAGCTTAGCGACGGGCGGTTACAATGAGCAGTTCTTC. Its translation is CASSLATGGYNEQFF.

This clone was found once. The J gene is TRBJ2-2, the V gene TRBV9; 12 positions agree with TRBD2. J lost 5 bases, V lost 3 bases, and 8 bases had no gene match. The CDR3 totals 17 residues. Germline V gene lookup returns CDR1 SGDLS and CDR2 YYNGEE. The CDR3 here is CASSETSGSGKTGELFF. DNA of the CDR3: TGTGCCAGCAGCGAGACTAGCGGGAGTGGAAAAACCGGGGAGCTGTTTTTT.

J is TRBJ2-1 and V is TRBV11-2; D may match TRBD1 or TRBD2 (5 bases each). This CDR3 spans 15 amino acids. Germline V lookup: CDR1 SGHAT, CDR2 FQNNGV. The V and J ends lost 1 base and 9 bases respectively, with 16 bases between them. The CDR3 nucleotides read TGTGCCAGCAGCTTAGTTGTCGGTGCTGGGGGTGAGCAGTTCTTC. This sequence encodes CASSLVVGAGGEQFF.

This chain uses TRBV25-1 with TRBJ1-6; D gene uncertain. Germline V gene sequence: CDR1 MGHDK, CDR2 SYGVNS. V was trimmed by 5 bases and J by 7 bases, leaving 6 bases between them. The length of the CDR3 is 12 residues. The chain's CDR3 is CASSLGNSPLHF. The CDR3 DNA is TGTGCCAGCAGTTTGGGGAATTCACCCCTCCACTTT. Full variable domain (outside the CDR3, taken from reference TRBV25-1 and TRBJ1-6): EADIYQTPRYLVIGTGKKITLECSQTMGHDKMYWYQQDPGMELHLIHYSYGVNSTEKGDLSSESTVSRIRTEHFPLTLESARPSHTSQYLCASSLGNSPLHFGNGTRLTVT.

The chain employs TRBV7-6 and TRBJ2-5, with D perhaps matching TRBD2 (7 bases). Per the germline V gene, CDR1 is SGHVS and CDR2 is FNYEAQ. With 2 bases removed from V and 4 bases from J, the gap between germline ends came to 14 bases. CDR3 length: 15 amino acids. CDR3 region: CASSLRGGTGETQYF. The CDR3, as DNA: TGTGCCAGCAGCTTAAGGGGGGGGACTGGAGAGACCCAGTACTTC.

The chain uses TRBV7-2 and TRBJ1-1; TRBD1 aligns across 9 bases. V lost 5 bases, J lost 11 bases, and 12 bases stayed unmatched. Germline assignment: CDR1 SGHTA and CDR2 FQGNSA. The CDR3 has 14 amino acids. The DNA for the CDR3 is TGTGCCAGCAGCCCCTGGGACAGGGTGAGATGGGCTTTCTTT. Translating gives CASSPWDRVRWAFF.